The present entry profiles one T cell receptor (beta chain) with its context. Its antigen is not identified. TCRdb analysed the 5' RACE reads with MiXCR anew, one entry per CDR3 protein. Of approximately 260,000 distinct CDR3 sequences listed, about 17% are singletons. The data originate from a study of T-cell memory formation after mild COVID-19. The CDR3 is made up of 12 amino acids. Trimming pared 4 bases from V and 4 bases from J, leaving 7 bases between. Germline V gene sequence: CDR1 PRHDT, CDR2 FYEKMQ (reference sequence). Notes on the study in general: Certain responding clones were present in pre-infection memory, suggesting participation of cross-reactive memory. Day 15 to 85 contracting clones showed balanced CD4/CD8; day 15 to 37 expanders favored CD4+.

Sequences were obtained from PBMCs or a T cell subset sorted from them (not recorded which). This TCR was sampled from a man aged 18 to 29 who had mild COVID-19 (a few samples of this study predate the infection). Cell type and time point are not known. This rearrangement joins TRBV13 to TRBJ1-2; D unclear. In nucleotides, the CDR3 is TGTGCCAGCAGCTCCGACACCTATGGCTACACCTTC. Translated, it gives CASSSDTYGYTF.